Each of the 11 T cell receptor beta chains below was sequenced from the same sample in a study of sequential checkpoint blockade in melanoma. Repertoires were generated with immunoSEQ multiplex PCR, while TCRdb's copy carries only in-frame clones and drops some. The sample carries around 9,100 clones, 75% recorded once. Documented treatment: randomized to nivolumab then ipilimumab (arm A) or the reverse (arm B). The sample was CD8+ T cells sorted from blood (inferred from file names), taken from a patient given nivolumab and ipilimumab in sequence. All receptors come from a human donor with melanoma.

V is TRBV7-8 and J is TRBJ1-5; 7 nucleotides line up with TRBD1. CDR1 SGHVS and CDR2 FQNEAQ come from the germline V gene. V was pared by 5 bases and J by 3 bases, with 4 bases of the junction left unmatched. The CDR3 is 14 amino acids. CDR3 sequence reads: CASSPGQFNQPQHF. CDR3 sequence (DNA): TGTGCCAGCAGCCCGGGACAGTTCAATCAGCCCCAGCATTTT.

The chain links TRBV9 to TRBJ2-2; D not certain. There are 12 residues in the CDR3. The V and J ends lost 3 bases and 7 bases respectively, with 7 bases between them. Per the germline V gene, CDR1 is SGDLS and CDR2 is YYNGEE. CDR3 DNA: TGTGCCAGCAGCGATGACATCGGGGAGCTGTTTTTT. Its protein product is CASSDDIGELFF.

The genes are TRBV9 and TRBJ1-1; possible D gene TRBD1, 6 bases. CDR3 length: 15 residues. V lost 2 bases to trimming and J lost 6 bases, with 17 bases between them. CDR1 is SGDLS and CDR2 is YYNGEE in the germline V gene. The DNA of the CDR3 is TGTGCCAGCAGCGTCCCAAAAACAGGGCCGCCTGAAGCTTTCTTT. Its translation: CASSVPKTGPPEAFF.

This rearrangement joins TRBV30 to TRBJ2-7; weak D call: TRBD2 (5 bases). Looked up from germline, CDR1 is GTSNPN and CDR2 is SVGIG (reference sequence). Trimming stripped 2 bases from V and 4 bases from J, with 12 bases between. The CDR3 runs 13 residues. DNA for the CDR3: TGTGCCTGGAGTTTGGCGGAGGATTACGAGCAGTACTTC. This codes for CAWSLAEDYEQYF.

J is TRBJ2-7 and V is TRBV7-9; maybe TRBD2 (5 bases). The CDR3 consists of 15 residues. V shed 1 base and J shed 9 bases, with 19 bases lying between them. Germline CDR1 is SEHNR and CDR2 is FQNEAQ (reference sequence). For the CDR3, the DNA is TGTGCCAGCAGCTTAGTAACGGCTAGACCCGGAGGGCAGTACTTC. Protein product: CASSLVTARPGGQYF.

The chain joins TRBV6-4 to TRBJ2-1; 7 nucleotides match TRBD2. The CDR3 extends over 15 amino acids. The germline V gene has CDR1 MRHNA and CDR2 SNTAGT. The V gene end was trimmed by 2 bases and the J gene end by 7 bases; junction bases not matched to a gene: 8. Here the CDR3 reads CASSDETGGGNEQFF. The CDR3, as DNA: TGTGCCAGCAGTGACGAGACGGGAGGTGGGAATGAGCAGTTCTTC.

This chain links TRBV30 with TRBJ2-5; no reliable D call. The DNA matches TRBJ2-7 better at its end, which makes the J call doubtful. From germline, CDR1 is GTSNPN and CDR2 SVGIG (reference sequence). The CDR3 sequence is 15 residues long. CDR3 DNA: TGTGCCTGGAGTGTACGTGACTCGAACATCTACGAGCAGTACTTC. Translated, it gives CAWSVRDSNIYEQYF.

The gene calls are TRBV4-2 and TRBJ1-1, with D possibly TRBD1 on 6 matching bases. Trimming cost V 7 bases and J 4 bases, with 16 bases left between them. The germline V gene encodes CDR1 LGHNA and CDR2 YNFKEQ. The CDR3 totals 14 residues. DNA for the CDR3: TGTGCCAGCACGGACGTGGGGGCGCCCACTGAAGCTTTCTTT. It specifies CASTDVGAPTEAFF.

The chain recombines TRBV30 with TRBJ2-1; a possible D gene is TRBD2 (5 bases). Germline lookup yields CDR1 GTSNPN and CDR2 SVGIG (reference sequence). This CDR3 has 12 amino acids. Trimming took 8 bases from V and 7 from J, leaving 15 bases between them. The chain's CDR3 is CALRPGVNEQFF. Here the CDR3 DNA reads TGTGCCCTAAGGCCCGGGGTAAATGAGCAGTTCTTC.

This chain links TRBV9 with TRBJ2-1; TRBD1 matches at 8 bases. The trim removed 3 bases at V and 8 bases at J, leaving 1 base unmatched. Looked up from germline, CDR1 is SGDLS and CDR2 is YYNGEE. CDR3 length: 12 amino acids. The CDR3 coding sequence is TGTGCCAGCAGCGAGACAGGGGATGAGCAGTTCTTC. Protein sequence: CASSETGDEQFF.

This clone qualifies as medium-sized (0.01 to 0.1%). The chain links TRBV28 to TRBJ2-7; D remains unclear. CDR3 length: 13 amino acids. Trimming left V 5 bases short and J 2 bases short, with 10 bases between. Germline V gene sequence: CDR1 MDHEN, CDR2 SYDVKM. For the CDR3, the DNA is TGTGCCAGCAGTCTCAGTGCCCCCTACGAGCAGTACTTC. Translation: CASSLSAPYEQYF. The variable domain in full, with the rest retrieved from reference TRBV28 and TRBJ2-7, is DVKVTQSSRYLVKRTGEKVFLECVQDMDHENMFWYRQDPGLGLRLIYFSYDVKMKEKGDIPEGYSVSREKKERFSLILESASTNQTSMYLCASSLSAPYEQYFGPGTRLTVT.